This entry lists 23 T cell receptor beta chains sequenced from one sample in a study of shared clonotypes between healthy human individuals. Terminally differentiated effector memory CD45RA+ cells were excluded by CCR7 positive selection of CD45RO-negative cells. The repertoire was sequenced with immunoSEQ multiplex PCR; TCRdb's copy has only in-frame clones and lacks some. The sample consists of fewer than 850,000 clones, 96% of them appearing once. The source material was naive CD8+ T cells sorted from blood. Receptors were obtained from a man aged 30 to 39 in good health.

The gene calls are TRBV28 and TRBJ2-2; 7 nucleotides agree with TRBD1. Germline assignment: CDR1 MDHEN and CDR2 SYDVKM. There are 15 residues in the CDR3. J gave up 6 bases and V 6 bases, and 10 bases lay outside the gene matches. For the CDR3, the DNA is TGTGCCAGCAGCTTGGGACAGAAACAGTCCGGGGAGCTGTTTTTT. Translating gives CASSLGQKQSGELFF.

This chain joins TRBV5-6 and TRBJ2-3; D is perhaps TRBD2 (5 bases). The CDR3 runs 14 residues. V lost 4 bases and J 0 bases, leaving 9 bases between the germline ends. From germline, CDR1 is SGHDT and CDR2 YYEEEE. DNA of the CDR3: TGTGCCAGCAGCCCAACGGGGAGCACAGATACGCAGTATTTT. Protein product: CASSPTGSTDTQYF.

The chain combines TRBV10-3 with TRBJ1-2; the D gene is possibly TRBD1 (5 bases). This CDR3 contains 12 residues. V lost 3 bases and J 14 bases, leaving 16 bases between the germline ends. Germline V gives CDR1 ENHRY, CDR2 SYGVKD. CDR3 nucleotides: TGTGCCATCAGTGAAAGGGACCCACCAGATACCTTC. It is translated as CAISERDPPDTF.

This chain uses TRBV2 with TRBJ1-1, with D perhaps matching TRBD1 (5 bases). V was cut by 5 bases and J by 5 bases, with 6 bases left in between. Germline V gene lookup returns CDR1 SNHLY and CDR2 FYNNEI. The length of the CDR3 is 11 residues. The CDR3 DNA follows: TGTGCCAGCAGTCGGGGGACTGAAGCTTTCTTT. This encodes CASSRGTEAFF.

This rearrangement joins TRBV5-8 to TRBJ2-6; 7 bases agree with TRBD1. The germline gives CDR1 SGHTS, CDR2 YDEGEE. CDR3 length: 17 residues. J lost 0 bases, V lost 9 bases, and 12 bases had no gene match. For the CDR3, the DNA is TGTGCCACCGTGAAACTCCCAGGGGGCTCTGGGGCCAACGTCCTGACTTTC. Its protein is CATVKLPGGSGANVLTF.

The J gene is TRBJ2-7, the V gene TRBV29-1; TRBD2 is a possible D gene (5 bases). V was trimmed by 6 bases and J by 2 bases, leaving 8 bases between them. There are 11 residues in the CDR3. Germline CDR1 and CDR2: SQVTM and ANQGSEA. CDR3 protein: CSVEDPYEQYF. The CDR3 nucleotides read TGCAGCGTGGAGGATCCCTACGAGCAGTACTTC.

The chain recombines TRBV19 with TRBJ2-5, with 13 bases identical to TRBD2. The germline V gene has CDR1 LNHDA and CDR2 SQIVND (reference sequence). V gave up 3 bases and J gave up 2 bases; unmatched junction bases: 3. The CDR3 spans 16 residues. CDR3 region: CASSMGLAGTQETQYF. In DNA form, the CDR3 reads TGTGCCAGTAGTATGGGACTAGCGGGGACTCAAGAGACCCAGTACTTC.

This clone has only one observation. The chain is built from TRBV9 and TRBJ2-3, with TRBD2 matching 10 bases. CDR1 and CDR2 (germline): SGDLS, YYNGEE. With 4 bases clipped from V and 4 bases from J, the junction kept 9 bases outside the gene matches. This CDR3 is built from 16 residues. CDR3 region: CASSLPSGSLSDTQYF. CDR3 nucleotides: TGTGCCAGCAGCCTACCTAGCGGGAGTTTGTCAGATACGCAGTATTTT.

V gene TRBV7-6 combines with J gene TRBJ2-1; 7 bases line up with TRBD2. Germline V gene data show CDR1 as SGHVS and CDR2 as FNYEAQ. J was trimmed by 5 bases and V by 2 bases; bases with no gene match: 15. The CDR3 totals 18 residues. In DNA, the CDR3 is TGTGCCAGCAGCTTACCACCTTTCGGGAGCGGGACGCACAATGAGCAGTTCTTC. Translating it yields CASSLPPFGSGTHNEQFF.

The chain is built from TRBV5-1 and TRBJ2-7; 10 bases agree with TRBD1. The junction had 9 bases not matched to a gene; V was cut back by 4 bases and J by 5 bases. Per the germline V gene, CDR1 is SGHRS and CDR2 is YFSETQ. This CDR3 spans 15 amino acids. The CDR3 nucleotides read TGCGCCAGCAGCGATCGGGACAGGGGTAACAACGAGCAGTACTTC. As protein: CASSDRDRGNNEQYF. Together with reference TRBV5-1 and TRBJ2-7, the CDR3 gives the full variable domain: KAGVTQTPRYLIKTRGQQVTLSCSPISGHRSVSWYQQTPGQGLQFLFEYFSETQRNKGNFPGRFSGRQFSNSRSEMNVSTLELGDSALYLCASSDRDRGNNEQYFGPGTRLTVT.

The V gene is TRBV29-1, the J gene TRBJ1-2; a weak D match, TRBD1 (6 bases). The CDR3 sequence is 20 residues long. V was shortened by 5 bases and J by 1 base, with 32 bases between the two germline ends. The germline CDR1 and CDR2 sequences are SQVTM and ANQGSEA. The CDR3 here is CSVRGVPLTGSELDNYGYTF. DNA for the CDR3: TGCAGCGTTCGTGGGGTCCCCCTTACAGGGTCGGAGCTCGATAACTATGGCTACACCTTC.

This clone was seen only once. This chain links TRBV7-8 with TRBJ2-7, with TRBD2 matching over 10 bases. The CDR3 length is 15 residues. The germline gives CDR1 SGHVS, CDR2 FQNEAQ. V trimming: 5 bases; J trimming: 0 bases; junction bases outside the gene matches: 4. The CDR3 loop reads CASSPRTSGSYEQYF. The CDR3 nucleotides are TGTGCCAGCAGCCCCAGGACTAGCGGCTCCTACGAGCAGTACTTC.

V usage is TRBV9 and J usage is TRBJ2-1; 11 positions match TRBD2. V dropped 0 bases and J dropped 6; count of bases not matched to a gene: 11. The CDR3 has 18 amino acids. Germline V gene lookup returns CDR1 SGDLS and CDR2 YYNGEE. The CDR3 region is CASSVDVLAGGVSNEQFF. The CDR3 region has the DNA TGTGCCAGCAGCGTAGATGTCCTAGCGGGAGGAGTCAGCAATGAGCAGTTCTTC.

The CDR3 coding sequence is TGCAGTGCTAGCGGGAGCCACGAGCAGTACTTC. This sequence encodes CSASGSHEQYF. This chain links TRBV20-1 with TRBJ2-7, with a weak D call TRBD2 (6 bases). Looked up from germline, CDR1 is DFQATT and CDR2 is SNEGSKA (reference sequence). The V end was cut by 3 bases, the J end by 5 bases, with 8 bases between. The length of the CDR3 is 11 residues.

This chain joins TRBV6-6 and TRBJ1-5, with 8 bases fitting TRBD1. The CDR3 extends over 13 amino acids. J lost 6 bases, V lost 5 bases, and 3 bases had no gene match. Germline V gene lookup returns CDR1 MNHNY and CDR2 SVGAGI (reference sequence). In DNA, the CDR3 is TGTGCCAGCAGTCCCGGGACAGGTCAGCCCCAGCATTTT. Translating it yields CASSPGTGQPQHF.

The chain links TRBV9 to TRBJ2-1; D gene uncertain. Germline V gives CDR1 SGDLS, CDR2 YYNGEE. The CDR3 sequence is 12 residues long. V lost 3 bases to trimming and J lost 10 bases, with 11 bases between them. The CDR3 DNA reads as TGTGCCAGCAGCGAATCGGGTAGAGAGCAGTTCTTC. Translating it yields CASSESGREQFF.

The sample holds a few counts of this clone. The chain combines TRBV7-9 with TRBJ2-1; the match to TRBD2 covers 14 bases. The germline CDR1 and CDR2 sequences are SEHNR and FQNEAQ (reference sequence). The junction had 5 bases not matched to a gene; V was cut back by 5 bases and J by 8 bases. The CDR3 runs to 15 residues. CDR3 in amino acids: CASSPGTSGSYEQFF. The CDR3 nucleotides read TGTGCCAGCAGCCCCGGGACTAGCGGGAGCTATGAGCAGTTCTTC.

The table lists this clone with a count of one. The CDR3 loop is CASSQGTAIVRTSYNEQFF. In DNA form, the CDR3 reads TGTGCCAGCAGCCAAGGTACAGCGATTGTACGGACCTCCTACAATGAGCAGTTCTTC. V is TRBV14 and J is TRBJ2-1; D ambiguous. The germline gives CDR1 SGHDN, CDR2 FVKESK. The V and J ends lost 1 base and 0 bases respectively, with 19 bases between them. The length of the CDR3 is 19 residues. The full variable domain, rest sourced from reference TRBV14 and TRBJ2-1, is EAGVTQFPSHSVIEKGQTVTLRCDPISGHDNLYWYRRVMGKEIKFLLHFVKESKQDESGMPNNRFLAERTGGTYSTLKVQPAELEDSGVYFCASSQGTAIVRTSYNEQFFGPGTRLTVL.

The CDR3 protein is CASSHGFAGAHEQYF. CDR3 nucleotides: TGTGCCAGCAGCCATGGGTTTGCGGGAGCCCACGAGCAGTACTTC. The chain links TRBV14 to TRBJ2-7; 7 bases map to TRBD2. The J segment lost 5 bases and the V segment lost 3 bases, leaving 10 bases of the junction unmatched. Germline CDR1 SGHDN, CDR2 FVKESK. The CDR3 consists of 15 residues.

Comment on this clone: Other DNA sequences in the sample encode the same CDR3. The rearrangement joins TRBV10-3 to TRBJ2-7; D gene uncertain. The CDR3 extends over 14 amino acids. Germline lookup yields CDR1 ENHRY and CDR2 SYGVKD. Trimming removed 0 bases at V and 1 base at J, with 7 bases between. The CDR3 nucleotides are TGTGCCATCAGTGAGTCCGGCGATTCCTACGAGCAGTACTTC. It specifies CAISESGDSYEQYF.

The chain is built from TRBV28 and TRBJ2-1, with 7 bases identical to TRBD2. Germline trimming cut 4 bases from V and 4 bases from J; bases unmatched to any gene: 19. The CDR3 contains 19 residues. Per germline, CDR1 MDHEN and CDR2 SYDVKM. The CDR3 DNA reads as TGTGCCAGCAGTTGGCGGGGGACGTCCCTCCCCAATTTTTACAATGAGCAGTTCTTC. As protein: CASSWRGTSLPNFYNEQFF.

The rearrangement links TRBV9 to TRBJ1-5; a possible D gene is TRBD1 (6 bases). This CDR3 has 14 amino acids. The V end was cut by 4 bases, the J end by 3 bases, with 11 bases between. Per germline, CDR1 SGDLS and CDR2 YYNGEE. The CDR3 DNA reads as TGTGCCAGCAGCCAAGGGGGGTTCAATCAGCCCCAGCATTTT. Translating it yields CASSQGGFNQPQHF.

The V gene is TRBV9, the J gene TRBJ2-5, with 13 bases fitting TRBD2. The CDR3 sequence is 17 residues long. CDR1 and CDR2 (germline): SGDLS, YYNGEE. The J segment lost 4 bases and the V segment lost 2 bases, leaving 8 bases of the junction unmatched. CDR3 bases: TGTGCCAGCAGCGTCGGACTAGCGGGAGTAAGTTTAGAGACCCAGTACTTC. Encoded protein: CASSVGLAGVSLETQYF.